A single sample gave rise to the 12 T cell receptor beta chains below, sequenced in a study of chemoradiotherapy in HPV16-positive cancers. Clones were read by immunoSEQ multiplex PCR, and TCRdb kept only the in-frame ones, dropping some. The sample consists of several thousand clones, 70% to 80% of them appearing once. The specimen comprised tumor tissue, sampled from a patient who underwent chemoradiotherapy. The receptors shown here come from a human donor with HPV-associated anogenital cancer.

The rearrangement uses TRBV28 and TRBJ2-7; D is ambiguous. CDR1 MDHEN and CDR2 SYDVKM come from the germline V gene. The CDR3 is 12 residues long. Deletions cut 8 bases from V and 0 bases from J, with 8 bases between. The CDR3 DNA reads as TGTGCCAGCCAGACAAGCTCCTACGAGCAGTACTTC. It yields the protein CASQTSSYEQYF.

The CDR3 DNA reads TGTGCCAGCAGCTCCGGACAGGCTACCGAATACACCCCCGAAAAACTGTTTTTT. Its protein is CASSSGQATEYTPEKLFF. The V call is TRBV7-1, the J call TRBJ1-4, with 7 bases aligning to TRBD1. TRBV7-1 is sorted into the ORF group, with uncertain function. V gave up 3 bases and J gave up 8 bases; unmatched junction bases: 18. The CDR3 is 18 amino acids.

This sequence joins TRBV19 and TRBJ2-5, with D unresolved. The DNA end lines up better with TRBJ2-7; the J call may be wrong. The CDR3 totals 15 residues. The V gene's germline CDR1 is LNHDA and CDR2 SQIVND (reference sequence). The CDR3 coding sequence is TGTGCCAGTAGTGTCTCCCTCCCTAGCTCCTACGAGCAGTACTTC. This encodes CASSVSLPSSYEQYF.

The chain employs TRBV5-4 and TRBJ2-5; D not certain. Trimming stripped 4 bases from V and 5 bases from J, with 12 bases between. The CDR3 spans 13 residues. Germline assignment: CDR1 SGHNT and CDR2 YYREEE (reference sequence). The CDR3 sequence is CASSVVNGETQYF. The DNA for the CDR3 is TGTGCCAGCAGCGTAGTAAACGGGGAGACCCAGTACTTC.

The chain carries TRBV27 and TRBJ2-5; no firm D call. V gave up 3 bases and J gave up 5 bases, with 10 bases separating them. This CDR3 comprises 13 residues. Germline V gives CDR1 MNHEY, CDR2 SMNVEV (reference sequence). The CDR3 region is CASSLWVGETQYF. The DNA of the CDR3 is TGTGCCAGCAGTTTGTGGGTAGGGGAGACCCAGTACTTC.

This chain joins TRBV5-1 and TRBJ2-7, with TRBD1 identical over 9 bases. V was pared by 4 bases and J by 3 bases, with 2 bases of the junction left unmatched. The CDR3 extends over 13 amino acids. Per germline, CDR1 SGHRS and CDR2 YFSETQ. The DNA for the CDR3 is TGCGCCAGCAGCCGGGACAGGGACTACGAGCAGTACTTC. Its translation is CASSRDRDYEQYF.

The rearrangement links TRBV2 to TRBJ2-1; D possibly corresponds to TRBD2 (5 bases). The germline V gene has CDR1 SNHLY and CDR2 FYNNEI. V was clipped by 8 bases and J by 4 bases, with 12 bases between them. The CDR3 is 13 residues long. CDR3 protein: CASGERRYNEQFF. The CDR3 nucleotides are TGTGCCAGCGGCGAGCGGAGATACAATGAGCAGTTCTTC.

The V gene is TRBV27, the J gene TRBJ2-1, with TRBD2 as a possible D gene (6 bases). The ends were cut back, 7 bases at V and 0 bases at J, with 16 bases in the middle. This CDR3 is 16 amino acids long. CDR1 and CDR2 from the germline V gene are MNHEY and SMNVEV (reference sequence). The CDR3 DNA is TGTGCCAGCATGGGGGGTAGCTGGAGCTCCTACAATGAGCAGTTCTTC. It yields the protein CASMGGSWSSYNEQFF.

J is TRBJ1-2 and V is TRBV5-1, with TRBD1 as a possible D gene (5 bases). Germline V gene lookup returns CDR1 SGHRS and CDR2 YFSETQ. This CDR3 has 15 amino acids. The V gene lost 1 base and the J gene lost 3 bases, with 13 bases spanning the gap. DNA for the CDR3: TGCGCCAGCAGCTTGCAACCCAGGGAGGACTATGGCTACACCTTC. It encodes CASSLQPREDYGYTF.

The chain couples TRBV29-1 to TRBJ2-5; D not certain. Trimming pared 7 bases from V and 5 bases from J, leaving 11 bases between. This CDR3 is built from 11 residues. The V gene's germline CDR1 is SQVTM and CDR2 ANQGSEA. In DNA form, the CDR3 reads TGCAGCGCCCCAGAATTGGAGACCCAGTACTTC. Its protein is CSAPELETQYF. The whole variable domain, remainder taken from reference TRBV29-1 and TRBJ2-5, is SAVISQKPSRDICQRGTSLTIQCQVDSQVTMMFWYRQQPGQSLTLIATANQGSEATYESGFVIDKFPISRPNLTFSTLTVSNMSPEDSSIYLCSAPELETQYFGPGTRLLVL.

The rearrangement joins TRBV9 to TRBJ2-7; 11 bases map to TRBD2. Losses at the gene ends were 3 bases for V and 3 bases for J; bases not matched to a gene: 5. Germline CDR1 SGDLS, CDR2 YYNGEE. The CDR3 runs 15 residues. In nucleotides, the CDR3 is TGTGCCAGCAGCGAATCCGGGACTAGCGGCTACGAGCAGTACTTC. It encodes CASSESGTSGYEQYF.

The chain uses TRBV7-8 and TRBJ1-3; D is unresolved. CDR3 length: 15 residues. From germline, CDR1 is SGHVS and CDR2 FQNEAQ. V shed 0 bases and J shed 0 bases, with 6 bases lying between them. In DNA, the CDR3 is TGTGCCAGCAGCTTAGCAACGGACTCTGGAAACACCATATATTTT. Translating gives CASSLATDSGNTIYF.